A single sample gave rise to the 2 T cell receptor beta chains below, sequenced in a study of T cells in Graves' hyperthyroidism and ophthalmopathy. The TCR beta CDR3 regions underwent amplification using RNA transcripts as the source. Initially, a first-round RT-PCR of the TCR CDR3 employed the HTBI primer set. TCRdb recomputed calls from the multiplex PCR reads with MiXCR, one row per CDR3 protein. The table shows roughly 500,000 distinct CDR3 sequences, with 35% to 55% occurring only once. Sequencing was performed on peripheral blood or thyroid tissue (not recorded which). These receptors originate from an adult woman with Graves' disease, either hyperthyroidism or ophthalmopathy (not recorded which).

The J gene is TRBJ1-6, the V gene TRBV7-9, with TRBD1 identical over 10 bases. The germline V gene has CDR1 SEHNR and CDR2 FQNEAQ (reference sequence). The CDR3 loop spans 15 amino acids. The junction had 6 bases not matched to a gene; V was cut back by 3 bases and J by 10 bases. The DNA for the CDR3 is TGTGCCAGCAGCTTTGGGACAGGGGAAAACTCACCCCTCCACTTT. Protein sequence: CASSFGTGENSPLHF. Full variable domain (missing parts from reference TRBV7-9 and TRBJ1-6): DTGVSQNPRHKITKRGQNVTFRCDPISEHNRLYWYRQTLGQGPEFLTYFQNEAQLEKSRLLSDRFSAERPKGSFSTLEIQRTEQGDSAMYLCASSFGTGENSPLHFGNGTRLTVT.

The chain recombines TRBV29-1 with TRBJ1-2; the match to TRBD1 covers 7 bases. V lost 5 bases to trimming and J lost 3 bases; unmatched junction nucleotides: 6. Per germline, CDR1 SQVTM and CDR2 ANQGSEA. The CDR3 is 13 residues long. For the CDR3, the DNA is TGCAGCGTTAAGCAGGGGGGTGACTATGGCTACACCTTC. Protein: CSVKQGGDYGYTF.